The subject of this entry is one T cell receptor beta chain. Its antigen is currently unknown. Profiling relied on immunoSEQ multiplex PCR, and the TCRdb table lists in-frame clones only, not all of them. The sample consists of about 2.2 million clones, just over 90% of them appearing once. The CDR3 covers 14 residues. From germline, CDR1 is SNHLY and CDR2 FYNNEI. V lost 3 bases and J 6 bases, leaving 12 bases between the germline ends. These data are taken from a study of shared clonotypes between healthy human individuals. General study findings and limits: Of the naive CD4 clonotypes, approximately 5% were shared across a handful of donors.

Naive CD8 cells lacked CD45RO and underwent positive selection for CCR7, leaving out terminally differentiated effector memory CD45RA+ cells. The gene calls are TRBV2 and TRBJ2-1; D perhaps matches TRBD1 (6 bases). The source of this sequence is a young man in good health. Some clones in this sample may be carry-over from other donors' samples. The sequencing input was naive CD8+ T cells from PBMCs. The CDR3 nucleotides read TGTGCCAGCAGTGATGGGGGCGCAGGCAATGAGCAGTTCTTC. This translates into CASSDGGAGNEQFF.